This record covers a single T cell receptor (beta chain). What antigen it recognizes has not been identified. Base quality data are lacking; no much larger clone is found one base away. The data were obtained in a study of shared clonotypes between healthy human individuals (dated by TCRdb to the early 2020s). Background for the entire study: The cohort comprised a couple of women and a few men aged 18 to 49 years. For each donor, three plates each were used for CD4 naive and CD4 memory, two plates were used for CD8 naive, and one plate was used for CD8 memory. Blood TCR repertoires of a handful of healthy adults were deeply sequenced to estimate repertoire size and the extent of clonotype sharing between individuals. To increase sequencing depth and limit assay-specific biases, different laboratories used diverse techniques to prepare libraries and sequence TCR repertoires. Between about 0.94 and 8.9 billion PBMCs per donor were obtained by leukapheresis. The research as a whole found: Estimated clonotype richness was generally larger for naive than for memory subsets. Sampling was restricted to blood, and TCR repertoires in tissue are likely to differ from TCR repertoires in blood. Compared with non-shared clonotypes, the clonotypes found in all four sorted-subset donors had higher generation probabilities. Because the study included only a small number of donors, the genetic and exposure-history diversity represented was limited. When a few donors were compared, the shared fraction of clonotypes was around 5% for naive CD4, around 3.5% for naive CD8, roughly 2.3% for memory CD4, and 0.4% for memory CD8. Even with the large sequencing depth, rarefaction of the sorted-subset datasets indicated that sequencing was incomplete. Based on pairwise subsampling, the degree of clonotype sharing among donors was expected to be affected by sequencing depth.

Donors were healthy HIV-negative adults with no recently reported acute infections or vaccinations. Only Caucasian adults living in Nashville, Tennessee, USA were represented among the donors. CD4+ T cells were enriched by magnetic negative selection, after which naive cells were positively selected on CD45RA and the negative fraction was taken as the memory subset. Blood was obtained by leukapheresis, after which PBMCs were separated by Ficoll-Histopaque density gradient centrifugation and cryopreserved in liquid nitrogen vapor phase. Analytical flow cytometry was used to check the purity and quantity of every magnetically sorted T cell population. Genomic DNA was isolated from every sorted fraction and measured by UV absorbance on a Nanodrop 2000c. CDR1 and CDR2 are read off the germline V gene as MDHEN and SYDVKM. V is pared back by 6 bases and J by 3 bases, with 24 bases lying between the germline termini. Including cysteine and phenylalanine, the CDR3 has 17 amino acids. The kept DNA is CDR3 alone, 51 bases in frame from the first base.

Using the deep immunoSEQ assay, multiplex PCR amplified TCR CDR3 regions from genomic DNA. For each cell subset, the extracted genomic DNA was distributed evenly across all wells of several immunoSEQ 96-well plates, and each plate served as one replicate. For sorted subsets, 150 to 250 ng of genomic DNA, equivalent to some 33,000 T cell genomes, went into each replicate PCR. Purified libraries were quantified with a Qubit 3.0 fluorometer, sized on a Bioanalyzer 2100, and re-quantified with the KAPA Library Quantification kit. A separate single-read 150-cycle Illumina NextSeq 550 flow cell was used to sequence each immunoSEQ 96-well plate. Turning to the authors' computational methods: Because the immunoSEQ output included only junctional sequences and no quality scores, the filtering could not be the same as the filtering used for full-length reads. Sequences were annotated with PyIR, a Python wrapper for IgBLAST v1.9, using IMGT germline references to assign V/J genes and CDR3. Reads with weak V/J assignments (E-value above 1e-6), missing CDR3, stop codons, out-of-frame junctions, or ambiguous translated residues were removed. V3J clonotypes were defined by identical inferred V gene, J gene, and CDR3 amino acid sequence. The percentage overlap between two repertoires was calculated by dividing the number of shared unique clonotypes by the size of the smaller repertoire. RTK rarefaction, the Chao1 estimator, and Recon v2.1 estimates of unobserved clonotypes were used to assess repertoire richness. Generation probabilities for all TCRbeta clonotypes obtained by the gDNA method from a handful of donors were computed using OLGA. As stored in TCRdb, this immuneACCESS dataset retains in-frame rearrangements with V and J assigned. A fraction of the clones does not appear; measured against another copy, unresolved V genes explain less than half of the discrepancy, and the remainder lacks a known reason. V and J calls plus clone size are reproduced from that table; the DNA served to infer D and trimming. This sample has roughly 2.2 million clones in its table, and around 92% of those were observed once. The ten largest clones capture about 0.41% of the sample.

Sequenced: naive CD4+ T cells from PBMCs. The sample's cell subset or site label is to be understood as: CD45RA+ positively selected. Recombination connected TRBV28 to TRBJ2-7; no D segment can be confidently identified. The source is a man between 18 and 35 years old in good health. Some clones in this sample may be carry-over from other donors' samples. Here the CDR3 is given as CASSSLVRRQEFYEQYF. The nucleotides read TGTGCCAGCAGCTCGTTAGTAAGAAGGCAGGAATTCTACGAGCAGTACTTC. Reference TRBV28 and TRBJ2-7 genes cover what lies past the CDR3, so the full variable domain is DVKVTQSSRYLVKRTGEKVFLECVQDMDHENMFWYRQDPGLGLRLIYFSYDVKMKEKGDIPEGYSVSREKKERFSLILESASTNQTSMYLCASSSLVRRQEFYEQYFGPGTRLTVT.